This T cell receptor (beta chain) was sequenced in a study of control samples from healthy donors and cancer patients. Sequenced by immunoSEQ multiplex PCR; TCRdb stores in-frame clones only, minus some. The sample contains around 100,000 clones, approximately 86% of which appear only once. This clonotype originated in a young man in good health. Sequenced sample: blood.

Written as DNA, the CDR3 is TGTGCCAGCAGAGAGGGGACAGGGGTGGCCAATCAGCCCCAGCATTTT. It is translated as CASREGTGVANQPQHF. The chain uses TRBV28 and TRBJ1-5; 10 bases are shared with TRBD1. With 6 bases clipped from V and 3 bases from J, the junction kept 8 bases outside the gene matches. The CDR3 extends over 16 amino acids. From germline, CDR1 is MDHEN and CDR2 SYDVKM.